One sample yielded the 5 T cell receptor beta chains listed below, sequenced in a study of post-analysis software for immune sequencing data. Study observations and caveats: Several TRBV segments occurring more often in patients than controls included TRBV5-6, TRBV5-1 and TRBV20-1.

Libraries were made from TCR beta cDNA, and they carried unique molecular identifiers. TCRdb called the PCR reads again in MiXCR, with one record for every CDR3 protein. This sample has 700,000 to 900,000 distinct CDR3 sequences; 46% occur once, and the top ten carry around 4.7%. Antigen specificity for these receptors is unknown. The sample comprised blood. Receptors originate from a girl aged 5 to 17 with multiple sclerosis.

This chain connects TRBV20-1 to TRBJ2-5; 13 bases match TRBD2. Germline V gene data show CDR1 as DFQATT and CDR2 as SNEGSKA (reference sequence). The V and J ends lost 4 bases and 6 bases, in that order; junction bases with no gene match: 5. CDR3 length: 14 amino acids. Here the CDR3 DNA reads TGCAGTGCTATACTAGCGGGAGGGCCGAAGACCCAGTACTTC. Translated, it gives CSAILAGGPKTQYF.

A single count supports this clonotype. This chain connects TRBV20-1 to TRBJ1-1; the D is unclear. Deletions cut 3 bases from V and 3 bases from J, with 2 bases between. The germline gives CDR1 DFQATT, CDR2 SNEGSKA (reference sequence). CDR3 length equals 10 residues. In DNA, the CDR3 is TGCAGTGCTAGGTACACTGAAGCTTTCTTT. As protein: CSARYTEAFF.

This clonotype was observed a single time. The V and J genes are TRBV7-9 and TRBJ1-2, with a possible D match to TRBD1 (6 bases). V lost 6 bases and J 8 bases, leaving 16 bases between the germline ends. Germline V lookup: CDR1 SEHNR, CDR2 FQNEAQ (reference sequence). This CDR3 has 13 amino acids. The CDR3 nucleotides are TGTGCCAGCAGTCCTACAGGGAAGGGAGGCTACACCTTC. It is translated as CASSPTGKGGYTF.

The V call is TRBV12-3 or TRBV12-4, the J call TRBJ2-7; TRBD1 agrees at 10 bases. J was trimmed by 6 bases and V by 6 bases; bases with no gene match: 11. This CDR3 has 15 amino acids. Here the CDR3 reads CASSPPGTGASEQYF. The CDR3 DNA reads TGTGCCAGCAGCCCACCCGGGACAGGGGCCTCCGAGCAGTACTTC.

This clonotype was seen more than once but under ten times. The rearrangement links TRBV25-1 to TRBJ2-1, with D perhaps matching TRBD2 (6 bases). V dropped 3 bases and J dropped 5 bases, with 14 bases sitting between them. CDR3 size: 15 residues. The germline gives CDR1 MGHDK, CDR2 SYGVNS. The CDR3 DNA reads TGTGCCAGCAGTGACCCCCCAGGAGGGAACAATGAGCAGTTCTTC. Amino acids: CASSDPPGGNNEQFF.